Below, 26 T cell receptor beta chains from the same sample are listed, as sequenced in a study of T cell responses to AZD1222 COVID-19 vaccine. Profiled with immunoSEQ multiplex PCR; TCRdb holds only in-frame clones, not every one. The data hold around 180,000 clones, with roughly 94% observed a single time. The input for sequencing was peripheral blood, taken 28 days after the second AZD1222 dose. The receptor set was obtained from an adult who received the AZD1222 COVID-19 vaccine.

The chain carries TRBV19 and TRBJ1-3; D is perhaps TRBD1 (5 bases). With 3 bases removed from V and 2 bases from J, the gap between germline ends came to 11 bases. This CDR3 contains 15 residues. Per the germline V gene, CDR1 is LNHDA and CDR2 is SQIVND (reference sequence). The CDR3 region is CASSILGETGNTIYF. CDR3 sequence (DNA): TGTGCCAGTAGTATCTTAGGGGAAACTGGAAACACCATATATTTT.

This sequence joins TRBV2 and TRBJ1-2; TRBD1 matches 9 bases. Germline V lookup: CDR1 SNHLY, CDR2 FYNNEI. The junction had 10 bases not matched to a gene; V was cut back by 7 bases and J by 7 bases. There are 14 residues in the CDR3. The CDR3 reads CASTRGQGNSGYTF. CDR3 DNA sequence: TGTGCCAGCACCAGGGGACAGGGTAATTCTGGCTACACCTTC. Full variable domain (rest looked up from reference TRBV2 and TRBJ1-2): EPEVTQTPSHQVTQMGQEVILRCVPISNHLYFYWYRQILGQKVEFLVSFYNNEISEKSEIFDDQFSVERPDGSNFTLKIRSTKLEDSAMYFCASTRGQGNSGYTFGSGTRLTVV.

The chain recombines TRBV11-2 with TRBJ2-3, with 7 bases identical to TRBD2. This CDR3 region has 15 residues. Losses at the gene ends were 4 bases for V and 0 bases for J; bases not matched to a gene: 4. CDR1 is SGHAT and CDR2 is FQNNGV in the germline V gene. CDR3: CASSSSGASTDTQYF. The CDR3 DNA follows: TGTGCCAGCAGCTCTAGCGGCGCTAGCACAGATACGCAGTATTTT.

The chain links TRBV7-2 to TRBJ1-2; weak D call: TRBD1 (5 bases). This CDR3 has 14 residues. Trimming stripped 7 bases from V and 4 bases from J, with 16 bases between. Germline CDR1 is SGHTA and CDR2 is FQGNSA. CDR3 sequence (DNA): TGTGCCAGCATCAAACAGGAGGGTCCCTATGGCTACACCTTC. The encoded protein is CASIKQEGPYGYTF.

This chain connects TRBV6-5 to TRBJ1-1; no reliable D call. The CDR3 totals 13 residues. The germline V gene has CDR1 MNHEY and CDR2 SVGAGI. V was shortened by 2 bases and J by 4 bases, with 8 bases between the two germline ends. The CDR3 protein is CASSYRVGTEAFF. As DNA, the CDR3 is TGTGCCAGCAGTTACCGGGTGGGCACTGAAGCTTTCTTT.

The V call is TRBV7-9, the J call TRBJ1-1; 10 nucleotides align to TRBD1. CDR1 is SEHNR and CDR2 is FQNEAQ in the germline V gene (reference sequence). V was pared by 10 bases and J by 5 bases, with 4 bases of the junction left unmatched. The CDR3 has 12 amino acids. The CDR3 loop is CATDRGSTEAFF. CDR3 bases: TGTGCCACGGACAGGGGGAGTACTGAAGCTTTCTTT.

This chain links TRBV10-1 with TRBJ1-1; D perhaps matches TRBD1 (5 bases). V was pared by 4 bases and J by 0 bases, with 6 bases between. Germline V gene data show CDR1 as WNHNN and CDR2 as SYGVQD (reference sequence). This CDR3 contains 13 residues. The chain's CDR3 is CASSATVNTEAFF. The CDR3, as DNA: TGCGCCAGCAGTGCGACAGTGAACACTGAAGCTTTCTTT.

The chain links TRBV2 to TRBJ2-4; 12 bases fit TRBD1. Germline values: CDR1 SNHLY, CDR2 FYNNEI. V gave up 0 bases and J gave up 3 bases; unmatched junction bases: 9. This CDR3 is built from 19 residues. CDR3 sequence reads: CASSEARDRGLRGKNIQYF. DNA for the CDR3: TGTGCCAGCAGTGAAGCGAGGGACAGGGGGCTAAGGGGCAAAAACATTCAGTACTTC.

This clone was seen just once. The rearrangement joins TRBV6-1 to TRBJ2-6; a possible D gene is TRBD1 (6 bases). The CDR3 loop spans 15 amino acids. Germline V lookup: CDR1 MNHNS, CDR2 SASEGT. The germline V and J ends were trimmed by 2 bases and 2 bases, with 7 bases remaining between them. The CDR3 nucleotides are TGTGCCAGCAGTGAACGGGACACTGGGGCCAACGTCCTGACTTTC. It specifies CASSERDTGANVLTF.

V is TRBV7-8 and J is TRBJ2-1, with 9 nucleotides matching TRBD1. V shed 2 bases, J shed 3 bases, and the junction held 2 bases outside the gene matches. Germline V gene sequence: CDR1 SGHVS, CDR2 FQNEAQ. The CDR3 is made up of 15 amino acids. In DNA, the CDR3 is TGTGCCAGCAGCTTAACAGGGGGCTACTACAATGAGCAGTTCTTC. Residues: CASSLTGGYYNEQFF.

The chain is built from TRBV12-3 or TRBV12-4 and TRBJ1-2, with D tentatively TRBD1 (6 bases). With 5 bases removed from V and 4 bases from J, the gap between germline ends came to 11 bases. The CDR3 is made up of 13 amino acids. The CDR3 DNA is TGTGCCAGCAGTGCCCAGGGGACCTATGGCTACACCTTC. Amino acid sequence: CASSAQGTYGYTF.

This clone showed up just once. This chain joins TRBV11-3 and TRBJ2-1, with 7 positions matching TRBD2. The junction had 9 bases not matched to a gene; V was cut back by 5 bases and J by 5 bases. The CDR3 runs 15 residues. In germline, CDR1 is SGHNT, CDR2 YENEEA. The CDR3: CASSKGGTTHNEQFF. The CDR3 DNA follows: TGTGCCAGCAGCAAGGGAGGGACTACCCACAATGAGCAGTTCTTC. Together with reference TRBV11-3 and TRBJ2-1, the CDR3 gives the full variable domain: EAGVVQSPRYKIIEKKQPVAFWCNPISGHNTLYWYLQNLGQGPELLIRYENEEAVDDSQLPKDRFSAERLKGVDSTLKIQPAELGDSAVYLCASSKGGTTHNEQFFGPGTRLTVL.

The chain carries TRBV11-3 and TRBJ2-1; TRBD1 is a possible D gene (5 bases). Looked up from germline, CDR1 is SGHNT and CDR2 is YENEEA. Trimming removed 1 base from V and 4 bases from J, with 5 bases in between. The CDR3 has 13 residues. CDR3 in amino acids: CASSLGQYNEQFF. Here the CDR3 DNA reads TGTGCCAGCAGCTTAGGACAGTACAATGAGCAGTTCTTC.

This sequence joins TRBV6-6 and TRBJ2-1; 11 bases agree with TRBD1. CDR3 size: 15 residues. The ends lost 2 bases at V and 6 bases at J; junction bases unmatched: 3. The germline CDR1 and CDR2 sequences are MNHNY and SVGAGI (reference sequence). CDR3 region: CASSYGGTGGNEQFF. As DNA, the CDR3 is TGTGCCAGCAGTTACGGGGGGACAGGGGGCAATGAGCAGTTCTTC.

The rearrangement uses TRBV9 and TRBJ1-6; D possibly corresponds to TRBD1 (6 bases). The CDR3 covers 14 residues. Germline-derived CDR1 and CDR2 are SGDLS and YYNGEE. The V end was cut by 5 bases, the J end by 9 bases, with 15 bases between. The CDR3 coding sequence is TGTGCCAGCAGTGACGTAGGGGGTAGTTCACCCCTCCACTTT. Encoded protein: CASSDVGGSSPLHF.

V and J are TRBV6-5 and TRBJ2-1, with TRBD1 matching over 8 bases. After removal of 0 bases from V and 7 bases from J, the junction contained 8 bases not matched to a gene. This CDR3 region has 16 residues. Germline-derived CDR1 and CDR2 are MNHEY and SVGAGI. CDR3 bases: TGTGCCAGCAGTTACTCGAACCAGGGGGCTGGAAATGAGCAGTTCTTC. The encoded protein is CASSYSNQGAGNEQFF.

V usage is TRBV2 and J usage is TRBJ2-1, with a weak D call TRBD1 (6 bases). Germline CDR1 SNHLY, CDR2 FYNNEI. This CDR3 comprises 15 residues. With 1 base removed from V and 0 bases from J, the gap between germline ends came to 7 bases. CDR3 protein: CASSEEDSSYNEQFF. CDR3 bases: TGTGCCAGCAGTGAAGAGGACAGCTCCTACAATGAGCAGTTCTTC. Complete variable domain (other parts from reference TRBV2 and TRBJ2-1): EPEVTQTPSHQVTQMGQEVILRCVPISNHLYFYWYRQILGQKVEFLVSFYNNEISEKSEIFDDQFSVERPDGSNFTLKIRSTKLEDSAMYFCASSEEDSSYNEQFFGPGTRLTVL.

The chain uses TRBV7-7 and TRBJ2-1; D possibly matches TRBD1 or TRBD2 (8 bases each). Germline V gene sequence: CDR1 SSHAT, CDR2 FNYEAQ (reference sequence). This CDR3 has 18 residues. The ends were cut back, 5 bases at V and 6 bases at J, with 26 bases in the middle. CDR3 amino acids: CASSPDRGFKRGSNEQFF. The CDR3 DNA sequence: TGTGCCAGCAGCCCCGACAGGGGATTTAAGCGGGGGAGCAATGAGCAGTTCTTC.

The CDR3 nucleotides read TGCGCCAGCAGCCCAGGGACAGACCAAGAGACCCAGTACTTC. Its translation is CASSPGTDQETQYF. The V call is TRBV5-1, the J call TRBJ2-5, with 7 bases lining up with TRBD1. The CDR3 is 14 amino acids. With 4 bases clipped from V and 0 bases from J, the junction kept 3 bases outside the gene matches. Germline V gene data show CDR1 as SGHRS and CDR2 as YFSETQ.

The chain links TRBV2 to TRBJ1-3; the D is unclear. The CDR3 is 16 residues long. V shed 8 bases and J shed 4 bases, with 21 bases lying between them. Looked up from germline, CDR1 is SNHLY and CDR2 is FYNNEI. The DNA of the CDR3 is TGTGCCAGCTTATGGGAAGGCGCCAGCGCGGGAAACACCATATATTTT. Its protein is CASLWEGASAGNTIYF.

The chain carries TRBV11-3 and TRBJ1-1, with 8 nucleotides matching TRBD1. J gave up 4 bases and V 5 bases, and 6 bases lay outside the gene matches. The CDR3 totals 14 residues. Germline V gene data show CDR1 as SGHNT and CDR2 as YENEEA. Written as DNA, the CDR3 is TGTGCCAGCAGCACCAGGGGGCTGGGCACTGAAGCTTTCTTT. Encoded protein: CASSTRGLGTEAFF.

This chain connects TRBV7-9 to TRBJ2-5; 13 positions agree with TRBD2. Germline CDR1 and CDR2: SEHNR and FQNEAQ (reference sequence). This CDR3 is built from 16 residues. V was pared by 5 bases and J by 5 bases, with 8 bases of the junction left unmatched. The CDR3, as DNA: TGTGCCAGCAGCCACAGGACTAGCGGGAGTGGTGAGACCCAGTACTTC. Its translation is CASSHRTSGSGETQYF.

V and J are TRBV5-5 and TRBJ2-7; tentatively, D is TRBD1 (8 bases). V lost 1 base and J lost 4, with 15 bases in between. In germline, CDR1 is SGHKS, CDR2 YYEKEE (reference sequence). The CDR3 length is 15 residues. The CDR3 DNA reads TGTGCCAGCAGCTTGCAGGGGGCGGGGGTATACGAGCAGTACTTC. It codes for CASSLQGAGVYEQYF.

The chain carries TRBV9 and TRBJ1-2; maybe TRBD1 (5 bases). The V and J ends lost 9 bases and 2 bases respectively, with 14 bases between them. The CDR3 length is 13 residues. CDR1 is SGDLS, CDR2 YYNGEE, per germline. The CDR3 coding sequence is TGTGCCATCCCCAGGGTAGGGAACTATGGCTACACCTTC. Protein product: CAIPRVGNYGYTF.

The CDR3 is CASMTSGRNEQFF. CDR3 in DNA: TGCGCCAGTATGACTAGCGGGAGGAATGAGCAGTTCTTC. V gene TRBV10-2 combines with J gene TRBJ2-1, with TRBD2 matching over 13 bases. The CDR3 covers 13 residues. Germline V lookup: CDR1 WSHSY, CDR2 SAAADI. V lost 9 bases, J lost 7 bases, and 3 bases stayed unmatched.

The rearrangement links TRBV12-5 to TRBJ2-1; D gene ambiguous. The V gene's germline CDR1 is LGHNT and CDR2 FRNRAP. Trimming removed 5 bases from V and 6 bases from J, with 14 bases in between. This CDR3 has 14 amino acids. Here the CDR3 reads CASGNPWEVNEQFF. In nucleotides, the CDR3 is TGTGCTAGTGGTAACCCTTGGGAAGTCAATGAGCAGTTCTTC. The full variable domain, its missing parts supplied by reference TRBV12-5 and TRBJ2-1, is DARVTQTPRHKVTEMGQEVTMRCQPILGHNTVFWYRQTMMQGLELLAYFRNRAPLDDSGMPKDRFSAEMPDATLATLKIQPSEPRDSAVYFCASGNPWEVNEQFFGPGTRLTVL.